This T cell receptor beta chain came from a study of blood T cell repertoires in COVID-19. Seattle researchers signed up patients amid active infection and tracked them longitudinally. The table came from immunoSEQ multiplex PCR; TCRdb's copy has only in-frame clones and leaves some out. Of about 38,000 clones listed, approximately 81% are singletons. This receptor was obtained from a man in his 60s with COVID-19, enrolled during active disease. Sequencing was carried out using peripheral blood.

Here the CDR3 reads CASSPGTGDGYTF. CDR3 bases: TGTGCCAGCAGCCCCGGGACAGGCGATGGCTACACCTTC. V and J are TRBV12-3 or TRBV12-4 and TRBJ1-2; 8 bases match TRBD1. The ends lost 6 bases at V and 6 bases at J; junction bases unmatched: 6. There are 13 residues in the CDR3.